The entry below gives a single TCR beta chain sequence along with its context. The time point denotes: baseline, week 1 (first vaccination visit). Described treatment: pre-vaccination baseline after standard-of-care therapy. Trimming left V 1 base short and J 5 bases short, with 14 bases between. Germline V CDR1 and CDR2: KGHSH, LQKENI. The CDR3 sequence is 15 residues long. Generated by immunoSEQ multiplex PCR, the TCRdb table keeps only in-frame clones and is missing some. The sample lists approximately 54,000 clones, around 80% occurring once. The sample originates from a study of a mutant IDH1 vaccine in newly diagnosed glioma. On the study more broadly: Most had both radiotherapy and temozolomide beforehand; others had only one.

The sample in question was PBMCs, obtained from a glioma patient treated with radiotherapy, temozolomide or both. This receptor was taken from a man between 18 and 29 years old with glioma. The J gene is TRBJ1-1, the V gene TRBV18, with D tentatively TRBD1 (5 bases). The CDR3 protein is CASSPHRGAGTEAFF. The DNA of the CDR3 is TGTGCCAGCTCACCACACCGCGGGGCAGGGACTGAAGCTTTCTTT. Using reference TRBV18 and TRBJ1-1 for the parts outside the CDR3, the full variable domain is NAGVMQNPRHLVRRRGQEARLRCSPMKGHSHVYWYRQLPEEGLKFMVYLQKENIIDESGMPKERFSAEFPKEGPSILRIQQVVRGDSAAYFCASSPHRGAGTEAFFGQGTRLTVV.